Listed here are 13 T cell receptor beta chains from one sample, sequenced in a study of memory CD4+ T cells and cytomegalovirus serostatus. Generated by immunoSEQ multiplex PCR, the TCRdb table keeps only in-frame clones and is missing some. Found here are 55,000 to 80,000 clones, about 75% of them singletons; the top ten hold around 4.5%. Single viable CD3+CD4+CD8-CD45RO+ cells were sorted as the memory CD4+ T cells. Sequenced input: memory CD4+ T cells from blood. The receptors here all came from an adult in good health and CMV-seropositive.

The CDR3 nucleotides read TGTGCCTGGAGTTTTAGCGGGAGAGAGACCCAGTACTTC. Amino acids: CAWSFSGRETQYF. V and J are TRBV30 and TRBJ2-5; 9 bases fit TRBD2. Per the germline V gene, CDR1 is GTSNPN and CDR2 is SVGIG (reference sequence). The CDR3 totals 13 residues. The J segment lost 4 bases and the V segment lost 2 bases, leaving 2 bases of the junction unmatched.

The V and J genes are TRBV9 and TRBJ1-2; no definite D call. CDR3 length equals 13 residues. Germline CDR1 is SGDLS and CDR2 is YYNGEE. V lost 3 bases to trimming and J lost 0 bases, with 6 bases between them. The CDR3 reads CASSEGTNYGYTF. CDR3 coding DNA: TGTGCCAGCAGCGAAGGAACTAACTATGGCTACACCTTC.

This chain connects TRBV4-2 to TRBJ1-2; D may be TRBD1 (5 bases). Germline V gene lookup returns CDR1 LGHNA and CDR2 YNFKEQ. Trimming removed 0 bases from V and 2 bases from J, with 10 bases in between. The CDR3 consists of 15 residues. For the CDR3, the DNA is TGTGCCAGCAGCCAAGATGCGGGGGTAAACTATGGCTACACCTTC. Protein sequence: CASSQDAGVNYGYTF.

The chain joins TRBV7-8 to TRBJ2-2; the match to TRBD2 covers 7 bases. CDR3 length: 17 amino acids. Germline loops: CDR1 SGHVS, CDR2 FQNEAQ. V trimming: 1 base; J trimming: 4 bases; junction bases outside the gene matches: 9. The CDR3 nucleotides read TGTGCCAGCAGCTTAGGGGGGGGAAGGGAGCTCACCGGGGAGCTGTTTTTT. It specifies CASSLGGGRELTGELFF. The complete variable domain, with remaining parts taken from reference TRBV7-8 and TRBJ2-2, reads GAGVSQSPRYKVAKRGQDVALRCDPISGHVSLFWYQQALGQGPEFLTYFQNEAQLDKSGLPSDRFFAERPEGSVSTLKIQRTQQEDSAVYLCASSLGGGRELTGELFFGEGSRLTVL.

This clone was detected only a few times. This chain uses TRBV19 with TRBJ1-3, with TRBD1 as a possible D gene (6 bases). Germline lookup yields CDR1 LNHDA and CDR2 SQIVND (reference sequence). This CDR3 is built from 17 residues. Trimming cost V 5 bases and J 0 bases, with 17 bases left between them. CDR3 amino acids: CASSSRWDTFSGNTIYF. For the CDR3, the DNA is TGTGCCAGTAGTTCGAGGTGGGACACCTTCTCTGGAAACACCATATATTTT.

The genes are TRBV6-6 and TRBJ2-7; the D gene is possibly TRBD1 (6 bases). This CDR3 spans 12 amino acids. Germline V gene lookup returns CDR1 MNHNY and CDR2 SVGAGI (reference sequence). Trimming shortened V by 8 bases and J by 6 bases, and 14 bases separated the two germline ends. The CDR3 DNA sequence: TGTGCCAGCCAGCGAGGGGGACGCGAGCAGTACTTC. This translates into CASQRGGREQYF.

The chain uses TRBV2 and TRBJ1-5, with 7 positions matching TRBD1. CDR1 is SNHLY and CDR2 is FYNNEI in the germline V gene. The J segment lost 0 bases and the V segment lost 8 bases, leaving 4 bases of the junction unmatched. The CDR3 spans 14 residues. The DNA for the CDR3 is TGTGCCAGCCAAGGGGACAGTAGCAATCAGCCCCAGCATTTT. Its protein is CASQGDSSNQPQHF.

This clone has just one count. V gene TRBV5-6 combines with J gene TRBJ2-5; D unclear. The CDR3 contains 14 residues. Trimming shortened V by 0 bases and J by 5 bases, and 11 bases separated the two germline ends. CDR1 is SGHDT, CDR2 YYEEEE, per germline. The CDR3 protein is CASSLALGRETQYF. CDR3 nucleotide sequence: TGTGCCAGCAGCTTGGCCTTAGGGCGGGAGACCCAGTACTTC.

The CDR3 sequence is CASSEREGANTGELFF. Here the CDR3 DNA reads TGTGCCAGCAGTGAGCGGGAGGGCGCGAACACCGGGGAGCTGTTTTTT. The rearrangement joins TRBV7-8 to TRBJ2-2; TRBD2 matches at 10 bases. The junction had 4 bases not matched to a gene; V was cut back by 6 bases and J by 0 bases. Germline-derived CDR1 and CDR2 are SGHVS and FQNEAQ. This CDR3 contains 16 residues.

The table lists this clone with a few counts. V is TRBV25-1 and J is TRBJ2-5; a possible D gene is TRBD1 (5 bases). Trimming left V 1 base short and J 4 bases short, with 7 bases between. Germline CDR1 reads MGHDK; CDR2 reads SYGVNS. The CDR3 extends over 13 amino acids. CDR3 nucleotide sequence: TGTGCCAGCAGTGAATCTAGGGGAGAGACCCAGTACTTC. Encoded protein: CASSESRGETQYF. Full variable domain (rest looked up from reference TRBV25-1 and TRBJ2-5): EADIYQTPRYLVIGTGKKITLECSQTMGHDKMYWYQQDPGMELHLIHYSYGVNSTEKGDLSSESTVSRIRTEHFPLTLESARPSHTSQYLCASSESRGETQYFGPGTRLLVL.

J is TRBJ2-5 and V is TRBV5-4, with D tentatively TRBD2 (5 bases). V lost 0 bases to trimming and J lost 5 bases, with 14 bases between them. Germline V CDR1 and CDR2: SGHNT, YYREEE (reference sequence). This CDR3 is built from 15 residues. CDR3 nucleotide sequence: TGTGCCAGCAGCTTGGGGACTCCACCACGGGAGACCCAGTACTTC. Its protein is CASSLGTPPRETQYF.

The CDR3 sequence: CASIGQGEVPYGYTF. The CDR3 nucleotides read TGTGCCAGCATAGGGCAAGGAGAGGTCCCCTATGGCTACACCTTC. The gene calls are TRBV28 and TRBJ1-2; unclear D gene. Germline lookup yields CDR1 MDHEN and CDR2 SYDVKM. Trimming removed 7 bases from V and 4 bases from J, with 19 bases in between. The CDR3 has 15 amino acids.

The CDR3 spells CASSELFGGPEKLFF. CDR3 in DNA: TGTGCCAGCAGTGAATTATTCGGGGGGCCAGAAAAACTGTTTTTT. V is TRBV2 and J is TRBJ1-4; the D gene is possibly TRBD1 (6 bases). Germline V gene lookup returns CDR1 SNHLY and CDR2 FYNNEI. Between the trimmed V and J ends, which lost 2 bases and 8 bases, there was a span of 15 bases. CDR3 length: 15 amino acids.